This TCR beta chain was sequenced in a study of T cell responses to AZD1222 COVID-19 vaccine. About this clone: Antigen specificity is unknown.

Study observations and caveats: At study baseline, merely five or six AZD1222 recipients were seropositive.

V lost 2 bases to trimming and J lost 10 bases, with 9 bases between them. Per the germline V gene, CDR1 is KGHSH and CDR2 is LQKENI. This CDR3 contains 13 residues. Only in-frame clones appear in the TCRdb table, and some are missing; sequencing was by immunoSEQ multiplex PCR. The sample has roughly 77,000 clones; 90% to 95% are singletons. Sequenced material: peripheral blood, taken on day 0 of AZD1222 vaccination. The V call is TRBV18, the J call TRBJ1-6; D uncertain. This sequence was found in an adult in good health. The CDR3 DNA reads TGTGCCAGCTCACCAGACTGGATCTCACCCCTCCACTTT. It codes for CASSPDWISPLHF.